This TCR beta chain emerged from a study of T cells in Graves' hyperthyroidism and ophthalmopathy. Findings and caveats of the study: Expanded thyroid clonotypes (above 0.001) were mostly also found in blood.

The V and J ends lost 4 bases and 2 bases respectively, with 14 bases between them. This CDR3 has 14 residues. From germline, CDR1 is GTSNPN and CDR2 SVGIG (reference sequence). From RNA transcripts, TCR beta CDR3 regions were amplified. HTBI primers drove first-round RT-PCR of the TCR CDR3. TCRdb reprocessed the multiplex PCR reads via MiXCR and lists one record per CDR3 protein. The sample holds 300,000 to 450,000 distinct CDR3 sequences, more than 12% seen once. Many counts were recorded for this clonotype. Its antigen is undetermined. The sequence derives from a woman in her twenties or thirties with Graves' hyperthyroidism. The rearrangement links TRBV30 to TRBJ2-5; unclear D gene. Sequenced: blood. CDR3 protein: CAWTLSLTQETQYF. DNA for the CDR3: TGTGCCTGGACTTTAAGTCTGACTCAAGAGACCCAGTACTTC.